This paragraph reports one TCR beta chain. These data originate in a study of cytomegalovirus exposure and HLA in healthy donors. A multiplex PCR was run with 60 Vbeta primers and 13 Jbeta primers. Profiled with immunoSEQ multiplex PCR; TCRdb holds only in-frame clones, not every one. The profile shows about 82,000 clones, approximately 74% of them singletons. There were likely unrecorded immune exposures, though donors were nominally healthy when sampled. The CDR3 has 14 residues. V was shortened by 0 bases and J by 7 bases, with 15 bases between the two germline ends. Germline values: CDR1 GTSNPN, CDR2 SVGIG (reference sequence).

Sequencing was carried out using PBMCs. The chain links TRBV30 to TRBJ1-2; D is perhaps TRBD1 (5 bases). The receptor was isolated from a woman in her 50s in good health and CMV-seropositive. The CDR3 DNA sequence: TGTGCCTGGAGTGTATTGGAGGGGTATGGTGGCTACACCTTC. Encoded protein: CAWSVLEGYGGYTF.